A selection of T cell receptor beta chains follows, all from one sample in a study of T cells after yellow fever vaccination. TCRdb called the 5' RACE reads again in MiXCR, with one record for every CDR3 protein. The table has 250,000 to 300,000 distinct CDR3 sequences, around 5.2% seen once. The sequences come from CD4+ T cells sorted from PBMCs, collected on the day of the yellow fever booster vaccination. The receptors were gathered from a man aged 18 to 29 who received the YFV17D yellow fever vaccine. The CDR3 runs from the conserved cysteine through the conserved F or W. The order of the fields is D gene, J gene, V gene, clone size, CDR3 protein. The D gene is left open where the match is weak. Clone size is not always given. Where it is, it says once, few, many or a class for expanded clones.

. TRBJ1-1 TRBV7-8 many CASSPERGRNTEAFF
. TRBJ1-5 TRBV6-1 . CASSAAARNQPQHF
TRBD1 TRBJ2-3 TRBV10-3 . CAISGTGVKDTQYF
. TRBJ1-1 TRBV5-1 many CASSLQGVSNTEAFF
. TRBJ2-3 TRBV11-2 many CASSLAADTQYF
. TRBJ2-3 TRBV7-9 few CASTSRGTHTDTQYF
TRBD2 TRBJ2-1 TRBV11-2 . CASSSVAGGQSEQFF
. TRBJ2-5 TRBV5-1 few CASSLHTTKDQYF
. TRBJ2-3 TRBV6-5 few CASSAGALGDTQYF
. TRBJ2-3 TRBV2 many CASSAGQWEGDTQYF
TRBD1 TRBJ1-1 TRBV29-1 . CSVDPWTGSMNTEAFF